This TCR beta chain is from a study of T-cell reconstitution after alpha-beta-depleted transplantation in children. Whole-study results and caveats: Some patients' high day-60 TCRbeta diversity was traced to surviving recipient T cells and thymic progenitors. Reportedly, only several hundred clones from non-depleted graft cells drove alpha-beta T-cell counts at about two months. Counts and diversity of T cells one year after transplant came mostly from newly produced T cells.

Preparation of the TCRbeta library used unique molecular identifiers. Each CDR3 protein gets one entry after TCRdb re-called the PCR reads with MiXCR. The sample lists about 980,000 distinct CDR3 sequences, about 29% occurring once. In regard to this clonotype: As yet, its antigen is unknown.

V was pared by 7 bases and J by 0 bases, with 12 bases between. This CDR3 comprises 14 residues. CDR1 and CDR2 from the germline V gene are DFQATT and SNEGSKA (reference sequence). The receptor comes from a boy under two years old who had a stem cell transplant for SCID, so the T cells may come from the graft donor. The material was PBMCs, mostly from graft donor cells, obtained 360 days after TCRalphabeta/CD19-depleted stem cell transplant. The rearrangement joins TRBV20-1 to TRBJ2-2; tentatively, D is TRBD2 (5 bases). The CDR3 spells CSVSRVSNTGELFF. CDR3 sequence (DNA): TGCAGTGTCTCGCGGGTCTCGAACACCGGGGAGCTGTTTTTT.